This T cell receptor (beta chain) appears in the sequencing data of a study of human T cells and chemical hapten exposure (dated by TCRdb to the early 2020s). The study in broad terms: Libraries were combined into a pool for sequencing, and differences in TCR yield between samples came mainly from small differences in library volumes within the pool. The study tracked peripheral blood TCR repertoire changes in vivo during primary and secondary sensitization to the hapten diphenylcyclopropenone (DPC) in alopecia patients. Each blood RNA sample was used to sequence both TCR alpha and TCR beta chains. General conclusions and limits of the study: DPC sensitization did not change the number of TCRs with a frequency above 1 in 1000, and there was no evidence of changes in global repertoire structure. After repeated subsampling, the strength of the expansion versus patch-test correlation and the threshold at which it became significant changed.

To note about this clonotype: Its target antigen remains unknown. Within one base of it there is no much larger clone, and no base qualities were kept.

The library was produced with 5' RACE. The instrument given in TCRdb is Illumina MiSeq. Library preparation attached unique molecular identifiers to individual cDNA molecules for quantitative, reproducible TCR counting. Processing in the source paper ran as follows. The median number of TCRs per sample was roughly 100,000, ranging from roughly 20,000 to 690,600. The Decombinator software suite was used to annotate the V, J and CDR3 of the TCR reads. For PS versus PT1 abundance plots, all samples were subsampled to the same number of TCRs (28,000). TCRs were defined as expanded if absent before sensitization and observed at least eight times at the 2-week time point. TCRdb trimmed the raw reads at Q25, called clones with MiXCR and kept productive beta chains. Entries are consolidated by CDR3 protein sequence, retaining the most common genes and DNA. In this record, the V and J calls reflect TCRdb's handling and not the investigators' own analysis. The sample table records about 140,000 distinct CDR3 sequences; over 3.5% of these occur just once. The top ten constitute 1.3% to 1.5% of the sample.

Unfractionated whole blood was collected in Tempus Blood RNA tubes, and total RNA was extracted from that blood. Roughly 5 healthy volunteers served as TCR sequencing controls and were bled at day 0, 2 weeks and 6 weeks. Counted from cysteine to phenylalanine, this CDR3 has 15 amino acids. Solely the CDR3 DNA is kept, with 45 bases framed from the first base. CDR1 and CDR2 are drawn from the germline V gene: MNHEY, SVGAGI. Clipping removes 6 bases from V and 5 bases from J, with 10 as the unmatched junction base count. This sequence originates from a female donor in good health. The chain uses TRBV6-5 and TRBJ2-1, with 7 bases aligning to TRBD1. For the CDR3, the sequence is CASRDGDSLNNEQFF. The sequenced DNA: TGTGCCAGCAGGGACGGGGACAGCCTGAACAATGAGCAGTTCTTC.